This entry describes one T cell receptor beta chain. The entry originates in a study of blood T cell repertoires in COVID-19. At the level of the study: Collection of acute and convalescent COVID-19 samples took place in the United States, Italy and Spain.

The CDR3 has 14 residues. The V gene's germline CDR1 is SEHNR and CDR2 FQNEAQ (reference sequence). V was clipped by 1 base and J by 4 bases, with 10 bases between them. Original analysis: From reference gene primer amplification, estimates of nucleated cell counts were derived. Profiled with immunoSEQ multiplex PCR; TCRdb holds only in-frame clones, not every one. The V and J calls and clone size are taken from that table; D and trimming were inferred from the DNA. This sample has about 210,000 clones, with almost 85% found just once. Sequencing input: peripheral blood. This chain links TRBV7-9 with TRBJ1-2; D gene uncertain. The clonotype comes from a woman aged 40 to 55 with acute or convalescent COVID-19. The CDR3 here is CASSLGVVLYGYTF. In nucleotides, the CDR3 is TGTGCCAGCAGCTTAGGAGTGGTACTCTATGGCTACACCTTC.